The entry below gives a single T cell receptor beta chain sequence along with its context. Its antigen is not identified. V shed 0 bases and J 0 bases; nucleotides not matched to a gene: 2. Germline V gene lookup returns CDR1 LGHNA and CDR2 YNFKEQ. The CDR3 loop spans 16 amino acids. From the RT-PCR reads, TCRdb called clonotypes with MiXCR, one entry per CDR3 protein. This table holds over 650,000 distinct CDR3 sequences, approximately 18% found once. This sample stems from a study of response to subunit inactivated influenza vaccine. Study-level results: The authors offered the suggestion that each seasonal influenza vaccination recruits few new T cells.

The sample here was PBMCs from blood, taken around 5 days after vaccination. The receptor comes from a man aged 45-65 years who received an inactivated influenza vaccine. The V call is TRBV4-2, the J call TRBJ2-1; TRBD1 agrees at 7 bases. The CDR3 coding sequence is TGTGCCAGCAGCCAAGAACAGGGGAGCTCCTACAATGAGCAGTTCTTC. This encodes CASSQEQGSSYNEQFF.